This T cell receptor (beta chain) was sequenced during a study of early T cells in non-severe SARS-CoV-2 infection. In TCRdb, the 5' RACE reads were re-called with MiXCR into one record per CDR3 protein. The table has about 33,000 distinct CDR3 sequences, more than 5% seen once. This clonotype was observed a few times. Trimming took 2 bases from V and 8 from J; bases not matched to a gene: 9. The CDR3 spans 16 residues. Germline V CDR1 and CDR2: LGHDT, YNNKEL (reference sequence). V usage is TRBV3-1 and J usage is TRBJ1-6; TRBD1 agrees at 7 bases. This receptor was identified in an adult who was a healthcare worker with PCR-confirmed SARS-CoV-2 infection or an uninfected control (not recorded which). The sequencing sample was made of whole blood. The CDR3 nucleotides are TGTGCCAGCAGCCAATTCCTGACAGGGAGGGATTCACCCCTCCACTTT. Its translation is CASSQFLTGRDSPLHF.